The entry below gives a single TCR beta chain sequence along with its context. The data stem from a study of T cells after yellow fever vaccination. TCRdb analysed the 5' RACE reads with MiXCR anew, one entry per CDR3 protein. The sample includes about 300,000 distinct CDR3 sequences, roughly 4.3% of them seen just once. Sample: PBMCs, taken 5 days after the yellow fever booster vaccination. This TCR was recovered from a man between 18 and 29 years old who received the YFV17D yellow fever vaccine.

Written as DNA, the CDR3 is TGTGCCAGCAGCCAGCCCTTAGCCCAGGATACGCAGTATTTT. Translation gives CASSQPLAQDTQYF. The genes are TRBV5-4 and TRBJ2-3; no reliable D call. Trimming took off 4 bases at V and 6 bases at J, with 15 bases between the two ends. Looked up from germline, CDR1 is SGHNT and CDR2 is YYREEE (reference sequence). The CDR3 loop spans 14 amino acids.